Presented here are 7 T cell receptor beta chains from one specimen sequenced in a study of T cells in Graves' hyperthyroidism and ophthalmopathy. Using RNA transcripts as the source, TCR beta CDR3 regions were amplified. Primed by the HTBI set, a first-round RT-PCR was run on the TCR CDR3. TCRdb ran MiXCR on the multiplex PCR reads and lists one entry per CDR3 protein. The table lists some 340,000 distinct CDR3 sequences, roughly 13% of them singletons. Sample: blood. Receptors were obtained from a middle-aged woman with Graves' ophthalmopathy.

This clonotype has ten or more counts. The chain links TRBV12-3 or TRBV12-4 to TRBJ2-1; no firm D call. This CDR3 contains 13 residues. V was trimmed by 5 bases and J by 4 bases, leaving 9 bases between them. The DNA for the CDR3 is TGTGCCAGCAGTACCGACGAATACAATGAGCAGTTCTTC. Translating gives CASSTDEYNEQFF.

This sequence joins TRBV4-2 and TRBJ1-1; unclear D gene. This CDR3 spans 15 amino acids. V lost 1 base and J 1 base, leaving 10 bases between the germline ends. From germline, CDR1 is LGHNA and CDR2 YNFKEQ. DNA of the CDR3: TGTGCCAGCAGCCAAGTTCGGGGTCCGAACACTGAAGCTTTCTTT. This sequence encodes CASSQVRGPNTEAFF.

The chain employs TRBV7-9 and TRBJ2-3, with TRBD2 identical over 10 bases. The CDR3 contains 17 residues. J gave up 1 base and V 6 bases, and 10 bases lay outside the gene matches. Germline CDR1 SEHNR, CDR2 FQNEAQ (reference sequence). The CDR3 here is CASRPALAGGRTDTQYF. The CDR3 bases are TGTGCCAGCAGACCAGCATTAGCGGGAGGTCGCACAGATACGCAGTATTTT.

Many counts were recorded for this clonotype. The V and J genes are TRBV7-8 and TRBJ2-1; possibly TRBD1 or TRBD2 for D (7 bases each). This CDR3 contains 15 residues. The V end was cut by 5 bases, the J end by 7 bases, with 18 bases between. CDR1 is SGHVS, CDR2 FQNEAQ, per germline. CDR3 sequence: CASSQRQGGSNEQFF. The CDR3 DNA reads as TGTGCCAGCAGCCAACGACAGGGAGGGAGTAATGAGCAGTTCTTC.

On this clonotype: A read error is possible here, since a much larger clone lies one base away. The V call is TRBV5-1, the J call TRBJ2-3; 9 bases are shared with TRBD2. CDR3 length equals 13 residues. The germline V gene encodes CDR1 SGHRS and CDR2 YFSETQ. The trim removed 7 bases at V and 8 bases at J, leaving 8 bases unmatched. The CDR3 DNA reads TGCGCCAGCGCTAGCGGGGAAGCAGGTACGCAGTATTTT. This sequence encodes CASASGEAGTQYF.

This clonotype showed up many times. The CDR3 DNA follows: TGTGCCAGCAGCTTAGGGGGTGTGGGTGAGCAGTTCTTC. Translating it yields CASSLGGVGEQFF. The chain employs TRBV7-2 and TRBJ2-1; D not certain. Trimming took off 1 base at V and 9 bases at J, with 10 bases between the two ends. The length of the CDR3 is 13 residues. The germline gives CDR1 SGHTA, CDR2 FQGNSA.

This clonotype came up many times. The chain couples TRBV20-1 to TRBJ2-1; D is undetermined. CDR3 length equals 13 residues. The V end was cut by 5 bases, the J end by 4 bases, with 12 bases between. Germline CDR1 and CDR2: DFQATT and SNEGSKA (reference sequence). The CDR3 sequence: CSAHAVNYNEQFF. The DNA of the CDR3 is TGCAGTGCTCATGCGGTCAATTACAATGAGCAGTTCTTC.